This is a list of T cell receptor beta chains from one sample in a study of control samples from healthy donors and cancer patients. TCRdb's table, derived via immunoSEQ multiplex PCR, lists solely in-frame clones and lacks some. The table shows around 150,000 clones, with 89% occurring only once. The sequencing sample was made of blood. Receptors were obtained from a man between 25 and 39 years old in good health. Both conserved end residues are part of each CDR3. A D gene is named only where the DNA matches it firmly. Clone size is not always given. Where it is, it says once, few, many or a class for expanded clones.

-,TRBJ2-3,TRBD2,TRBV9,CASSVGTSGGDTQYF,TGTGCCAGCAGCGTCGGGACTAGCGGGGGGGATACGCAGTATTTT
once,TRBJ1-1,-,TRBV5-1,CASTRGQANTEAFF,TGCGCCAGCACCCGGGGCCAGGCAAACACTGAAGCTTTCTTT
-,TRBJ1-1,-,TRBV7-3,CASSPGRDTEAFF,TGTGCCAGCAGCCCCGGCAGGGACACTGAAGCTTTCTTT
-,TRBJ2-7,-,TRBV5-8,CASSLVGGARF,TGTGCCAGCAGCTTGGTCGGAGGGGCCCGCTTC
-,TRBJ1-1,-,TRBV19,CASSTEGRTEAFF,TGTGCCAGTAGTACTGAGGGACGCACTGAAGCTTTCTTT
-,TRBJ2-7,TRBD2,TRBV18,CASSPGLGPYEQYF,TGTGCCAGCTCACCCGGACTAGGCCCCTACGAGCAGTACTTC
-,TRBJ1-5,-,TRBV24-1,CATSALQGPNQPQHF,TGTGCCACCAGTGCTCTACAGGGACCCAATCAGCCCCAGCATTTT
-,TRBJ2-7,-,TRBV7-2,CASSLGQGGLYEQYF,TGTGCCAGCAGCTTAGGCCAGGGCGGGCTCTACGAGCAGTACTTC
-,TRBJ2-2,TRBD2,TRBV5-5,CASSTSGVGDTGELFF,TGTGCCAGCAGCACCAGCGGGGTCGGGGACACCGGGGAGCTGTTTTTT
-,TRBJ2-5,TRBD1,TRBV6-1,CASSEPTGASETQYF,TGTGCCAGCAGTGAACCGACAGGGGCTTCAGAGACCCAGTACTTC
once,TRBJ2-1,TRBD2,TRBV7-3,CASSLFPGGYNEQFF,TGTGCCAGCAGCTTATTTCCGGGGGGCTACAATGAGCAGTTCTTC
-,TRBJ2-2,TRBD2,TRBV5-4,CASSLDPNLAGGTGELFF,TGTGCCAGCAGCTTGGACCCAAACCTAGCGGGGGGCACCGGGGAGCTGTTTTTT
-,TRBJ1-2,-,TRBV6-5,CASRVGINYGYTF,TGTGCCAGCAGGGTGGGGATTAACTATGGCTACACCTTC
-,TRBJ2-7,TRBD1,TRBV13,CASSPTGGAYEQYF,TGTGCCAGCAGCCCCACAGGGGGAGCCTACGAGCAGTACTTC
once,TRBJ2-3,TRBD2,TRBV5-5,CASSLRTSGHTDTQYF,TGTGCCAGCAGCTTGCGGACTAGCGGGCATACAGATACGCAGTATTTT
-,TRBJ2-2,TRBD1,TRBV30,CAWKRQGARTGELFF,TGTGCCTGGAAAAGACAGGGGGCGAGGACCGGGGAGCTGTTTTTT
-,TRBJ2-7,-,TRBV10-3,CAISEPDLREQYF,TGTGCCATCAGTGAGCCGGACCTTCGGGAGCAGTACTTC
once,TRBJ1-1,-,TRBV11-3,CASSPSGSLNTEAFF,TGTGCCAGCAGCCCCTCCGGTTCGCTGAACACTGAAGCTTTCTTT
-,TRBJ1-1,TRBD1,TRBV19,CASSTWDSNTEAFF,TGTGCCAGTAGTACGTGGGACAGTAACACTGAAGCTTTCTTT